This is a list of T cell receptor beta chains from one sample in a study of metastatic and nonmetastatic thyroid tumors. TCRdb reprocessed the PCR reads using MiXCR. The repertoire holds around 6,400 clones, more than 15% seen once, with 11% in the top ten. Sequenced: tumor tissue. These receptors came from a male donor with papillary thyroid cancer or a benign thyroid nodule (not recorded which). Some clones in this sample may be carry-over from other donors' samples. Both conserved end residues are trimmed from each CDR3.

J gene: TRBJ1-5
V gene: TRBV28
CDR3 protein: ASSRGWGTGGADQPQH

J gene: TRBJ2-7
V gene: TRBV2
CDR3 protein: ASSPTGGAFYEQY

J gene: TRBJ2-7
V gene: TRBV20-1
CDR3 protein: SARPSTSGIIYEQY

J gene: TRBJ1-2
V gene: TRBV7-3
CDR3 protein: ASSPGAGPGYT

J gene: TRBJ1-1
V gene: TRBV28
CDR3 protein: ASSKRDRGPSAF

J gene: TRBJ2-7
V gene: TRBV28
CDR3 protein: ASSFPGQGAGRHSHEQY

J gene: TRBJ2-3
V gene: TRBV4-1
CDR3 protein: ASSQVLAGGPRGDTQY

J gene: TRBJ2-3
V gene: TRBV20-1
CDR3 protein: SAPVPGGTDTQY

J gene: TRBJ2-7
V gene: TRBV6-1
CDR3 protein: ASRRGLAGVNEQY

J gene: TRBJ1-5
V gene: TRBV10-2
CDR3 protein: ASSALGGQPQH

J gene: TRBJ1-6
V gene: TRBV7-2
CDR3 protein: ASSLNNSPLH

J gene: TRBJ1-4
V gene: TRBV5-1
CDR3 protein: ASSLGTGGREKLF

J gene: TRBJ2-7
V gene: TRBV9
CDR3 protein: ASSVGGTTVYEQY

J gene: TRBJ2-7
V gene: TRBV5-1
CDR3 protein: ASSSGTGVNYEQY

J gene: TRBJ2-1
V gene: TRBV19
CDR3 protein: ASSLGGLAGEQF

J gene: TRBJ2-7
V gene: TRBV6-4
CDR3 protein: ASSDPSHGGTYEQY

J gene: TRBJ2-4
V gene: TRBV5-6
CDR3 protein: ASSFRTVLAKNIHY

J gene: TRBJ1-5
V gene: TRBV29-1
CDR3 protein: SVAQGVDQPQH

J gene: TRBJ2-2
V gene: TRBV18
CDR3 protein: ASSPLEPLNTGELF

J gene: TRBJ2-7
V gene: TRBV30
CDR3 protein: AWSTTGGQEQY